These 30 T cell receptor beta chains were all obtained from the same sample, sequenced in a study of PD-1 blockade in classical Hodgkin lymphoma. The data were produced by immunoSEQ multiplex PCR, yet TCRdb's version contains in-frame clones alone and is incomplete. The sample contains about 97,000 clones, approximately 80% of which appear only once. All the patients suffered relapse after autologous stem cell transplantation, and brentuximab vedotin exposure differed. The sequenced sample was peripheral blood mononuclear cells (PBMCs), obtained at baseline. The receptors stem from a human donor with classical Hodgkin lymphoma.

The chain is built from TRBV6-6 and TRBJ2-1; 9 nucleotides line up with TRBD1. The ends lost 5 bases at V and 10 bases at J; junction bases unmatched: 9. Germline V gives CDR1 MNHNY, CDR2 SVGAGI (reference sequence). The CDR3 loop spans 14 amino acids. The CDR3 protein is CASSTVPGQGEQFF. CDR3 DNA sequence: TGTGCCAGCAGTACCGTCCCGGGACAGGGCGAGCAGTTCTTC.

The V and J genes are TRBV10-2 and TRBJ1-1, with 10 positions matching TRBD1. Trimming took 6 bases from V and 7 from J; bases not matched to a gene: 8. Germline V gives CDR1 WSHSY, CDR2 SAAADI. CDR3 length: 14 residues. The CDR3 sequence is CASRETGGLGEAFF. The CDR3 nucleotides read TGCGCCAGCAGAGAGACAGGGGGCTTGGGTGAAGCTTTCTTT.

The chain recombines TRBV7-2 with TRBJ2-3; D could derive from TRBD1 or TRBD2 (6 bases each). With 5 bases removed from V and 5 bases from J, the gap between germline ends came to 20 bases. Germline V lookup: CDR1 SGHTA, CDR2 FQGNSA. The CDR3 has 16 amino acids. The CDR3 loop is CASSPYVGGTGDTQYF. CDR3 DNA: TGTGCCAGCAGCCCTTACGTGGGGGGCACGGGAGATACGCAGTATTTT.

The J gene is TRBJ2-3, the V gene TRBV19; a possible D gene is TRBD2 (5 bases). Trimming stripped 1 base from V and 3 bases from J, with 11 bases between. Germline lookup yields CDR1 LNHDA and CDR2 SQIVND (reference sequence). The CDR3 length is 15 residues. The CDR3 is CASSIGGAATDTQYF. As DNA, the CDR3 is TGTGCCAGTAGTATAGGGGGAGCGGCGACAGATACGCAGTATTTT.

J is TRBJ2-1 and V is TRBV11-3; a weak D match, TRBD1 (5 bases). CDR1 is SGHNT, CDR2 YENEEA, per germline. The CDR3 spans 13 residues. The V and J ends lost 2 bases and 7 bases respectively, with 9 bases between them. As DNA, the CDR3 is TGTGCCAGCAGCTTAATCAGGGAAAATGAGCAGTTCTTC. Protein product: CASSLIRENEQFF. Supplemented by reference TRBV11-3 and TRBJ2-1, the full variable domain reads EAGVVQSPRYKIIEKKQPVAFWCNPISGHNTLYWYLQNLGQGPELLIRYENEEAVDDSQLPKDRFSAERLKGVDSTLKIQPAELGDSAVYLCASSLIRENEQFFGPGTRLTVL.

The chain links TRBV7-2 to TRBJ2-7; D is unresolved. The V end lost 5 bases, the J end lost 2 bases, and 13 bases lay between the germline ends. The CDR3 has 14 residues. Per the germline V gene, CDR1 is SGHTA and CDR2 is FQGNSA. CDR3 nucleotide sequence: TGTGCCAGCAGCCTAGGTGGTGGCCCCTACGAGCAGTACTTC. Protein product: CASSLGGGPYEQYF.

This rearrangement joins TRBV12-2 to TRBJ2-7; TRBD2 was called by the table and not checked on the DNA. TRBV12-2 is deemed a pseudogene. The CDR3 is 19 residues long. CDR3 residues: CASRFHNPLAGVFSYEQYF. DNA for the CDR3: TGTGCAAGTCGCTTTCACAACCCTTTAGCGGGAGTTTTCTCCTACGAGCAGTACTTC.

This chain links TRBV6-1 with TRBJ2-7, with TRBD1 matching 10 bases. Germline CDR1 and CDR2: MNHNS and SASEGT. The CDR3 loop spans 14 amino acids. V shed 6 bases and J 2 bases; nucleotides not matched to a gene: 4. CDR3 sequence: CASSRDRGTYEQYF. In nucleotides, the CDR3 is TGTGCCAGCAGCAGGGACAGGGGCACCTACGAGCAGTACTTC.

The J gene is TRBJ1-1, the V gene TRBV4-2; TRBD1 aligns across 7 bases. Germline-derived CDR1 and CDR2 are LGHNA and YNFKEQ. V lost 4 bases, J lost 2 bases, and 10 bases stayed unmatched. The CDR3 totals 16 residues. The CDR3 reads CASSRGQTRENTEAFF. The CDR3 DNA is TGTGCCAGCAGCCGGGGACAGACGCGAGAAAACACTGAAGCTTTCTTT.

The CDR3 is CASSYVPLAYTQYF. CDR3 sequence (DNA): TGTGCCAGCAGTTACGTACCACTAGCGTATACGCAGTATTTT. The V gene is TRBV6-5, the J gene TRBJ2-3; 7 nucleotides align to TRBD2. The germline CDR1 and CDR2 sequences are MNHEY and SVGAGI. The CDR3 runs to 14 residues. V lost 2 bases and J lost 7; bases outside the gene matches: 6.

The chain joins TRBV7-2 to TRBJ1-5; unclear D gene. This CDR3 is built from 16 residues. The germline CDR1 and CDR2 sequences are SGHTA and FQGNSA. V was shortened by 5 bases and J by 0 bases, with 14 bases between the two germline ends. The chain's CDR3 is CASSISAAVSNQPQHF. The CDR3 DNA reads TGTGCCAGCAGCATTAGCGCAGCAGTTAGCAATCAGCCCCAGCATTTT.

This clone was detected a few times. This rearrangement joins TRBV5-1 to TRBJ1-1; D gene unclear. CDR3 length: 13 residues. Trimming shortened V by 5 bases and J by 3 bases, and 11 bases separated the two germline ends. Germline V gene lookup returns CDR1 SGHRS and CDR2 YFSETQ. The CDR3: CASRRVSDTEAFF. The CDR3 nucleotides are TGCGCCAGCAGGAGGGTATCGGACACTGAAGCTTTCTTT.

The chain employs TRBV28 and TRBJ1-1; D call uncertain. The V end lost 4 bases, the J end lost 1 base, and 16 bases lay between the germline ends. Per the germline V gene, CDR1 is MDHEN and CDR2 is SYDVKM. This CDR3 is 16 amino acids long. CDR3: CASSSHLDRSNTEAFF. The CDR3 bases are TGTGCCAGCAGTTCCCACCTCGACCGCTCGAACACTGAAGCTTTCTTT.

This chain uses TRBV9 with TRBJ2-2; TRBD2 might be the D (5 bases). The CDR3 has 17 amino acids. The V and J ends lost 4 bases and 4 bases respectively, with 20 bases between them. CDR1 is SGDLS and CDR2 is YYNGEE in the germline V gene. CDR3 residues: CASSKVPMGAGTGELFF. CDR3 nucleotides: TGTGCCAGCAGCAAAGTCCCTATGGGTGCGGGCACCGGGGAGCTGTTTTTT.

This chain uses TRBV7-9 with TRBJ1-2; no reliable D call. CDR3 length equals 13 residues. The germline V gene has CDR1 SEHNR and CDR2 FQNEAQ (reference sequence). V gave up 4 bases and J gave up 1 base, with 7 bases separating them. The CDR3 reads CASSYLVNYGYTF. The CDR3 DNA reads TGTGCCAGCAGCTACCTAGTTAACTATGGCTACACCTTC.

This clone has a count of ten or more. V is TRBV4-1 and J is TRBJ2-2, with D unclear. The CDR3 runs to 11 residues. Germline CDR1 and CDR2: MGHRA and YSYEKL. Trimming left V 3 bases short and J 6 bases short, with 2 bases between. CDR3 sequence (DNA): TGCGCCAGCAGCCAGGCCGGGGAGCTGTTTTTT. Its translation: CASSQAGELFF.

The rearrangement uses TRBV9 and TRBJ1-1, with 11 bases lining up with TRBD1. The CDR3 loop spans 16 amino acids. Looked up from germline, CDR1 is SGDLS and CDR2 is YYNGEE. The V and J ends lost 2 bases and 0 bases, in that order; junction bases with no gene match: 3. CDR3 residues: CASSVGTGGLNTEAFF. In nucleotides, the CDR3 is TGTGCCAGCAGCGTGGGGACAGGGGGGCTGAACACTGAAGCTTTCTTT. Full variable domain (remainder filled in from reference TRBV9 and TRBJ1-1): DSGVTQTPKHLITATGQRVTLRCSPRSGDLSVYWYQQSLDQGLQFLIQYYNGEERAKGNILERFSAQQFPDLHSELNLSSLELGDSALYFCASSVGTGGLNTEAFFGQGTRLTVV.

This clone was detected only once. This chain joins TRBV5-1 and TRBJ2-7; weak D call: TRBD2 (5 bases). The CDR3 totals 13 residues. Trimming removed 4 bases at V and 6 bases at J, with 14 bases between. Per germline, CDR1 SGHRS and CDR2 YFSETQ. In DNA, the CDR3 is TGCGCCAGCAGCGGGGAGACATTATCCGAGCAGTACTTC. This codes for CASSGETLSEQYF.

The CDR3 DNA reads as TGTGCCATCAACGGACTAGCGGGAGTGAGCGAGCAGTACTTC. It translates to CAINGLAGVSEQYF. The chain employs TRBV10-3 and TRBJ2-7, with 13 bases matching TRBD2. Looked up from germline, CDR1 is ENHRY and CDR2 is SYGVKD. V was pared by 7 bases and J by 6 bases, with 6 bases of the junction left unmatched. This CDR3 contains 14 residues.

As DNA, the CDR3 is TGCGCCAGCAGCCAGGACAGAGCTTACACCGGGGAGCTGTTTTTT. This gives the protein CASSQDRAYTGELFF. The chain couples TRBV4-3 to TRBJ2-2, with TRBD1 as a possible D gene (6 bases). This CDR3 contains 15 residues. Germline values: CDR1 LGHNA, CDR2 YSLEER. V gave up 3 bases and J gave up 3 bases, with 11 bases separating them.

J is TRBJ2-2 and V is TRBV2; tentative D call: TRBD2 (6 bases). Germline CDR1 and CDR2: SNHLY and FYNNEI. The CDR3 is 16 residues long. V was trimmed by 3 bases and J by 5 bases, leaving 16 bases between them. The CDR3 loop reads CASSDVELGGTGELFF. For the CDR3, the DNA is TGTGCCAGCAGTGACGTCGAACTCGGGGGTACCGGGGAGCTGTTTTTT.

The CDR3 spells CASSLNPGQFSETQYF. The CDR3 coding sequence is TGTGCCAGCAGCCTCAATCCGGGACAGTTTTCCGAGACCCAGTACTTC. The V and J genes are TRBV11-2 and TRBJ2-5; 7 nucleotides match TRBD1. V dropped 5 bases and J dropped 5; count of bases not matched to a gene: 14. This CDR3 contains 16 residues. Germline CDR1 is SGHAT and CDR2 is FQNNGV. The whole variable domain, filled in from reference TRBV11-2 and TRBJ2-5, reads EAGVAQSPRYKIIEKRQSVAFWCNPISGHATLYWYQQILGQGPKLLIQFQNNGVVDDSQLPKDRFSAERLKGVDSTLKIQPAKLEDSAVYLCASSLNPGQFSETQYFGPGTRLLVL.

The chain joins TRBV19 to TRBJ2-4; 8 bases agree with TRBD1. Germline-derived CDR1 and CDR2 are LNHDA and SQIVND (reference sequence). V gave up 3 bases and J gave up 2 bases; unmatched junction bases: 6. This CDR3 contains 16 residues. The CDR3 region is CASSIAGQGPKNIQYF. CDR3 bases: TGTGCCAGTAGTATCGCCGGACAGGGACCCAAAAACATTCAGTACTTC. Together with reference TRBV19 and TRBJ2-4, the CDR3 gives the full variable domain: DGGITQSPKYLFRKEGQNVTLSCEQNLNHDAMYWYRQDPGQGLRLIYYSQIVNDFQKGDIAEGYSVSREKKESFPLTVTSAQKNPTAFYLCASSIAGQGPKNIQYFGAGTRLSVL.

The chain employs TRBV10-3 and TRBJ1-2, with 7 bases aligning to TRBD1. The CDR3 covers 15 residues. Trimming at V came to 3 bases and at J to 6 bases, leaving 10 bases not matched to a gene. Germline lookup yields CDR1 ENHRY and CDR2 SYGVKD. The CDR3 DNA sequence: TGTGCCATCAGTGACACAAACAGGGGAAGGGATGGCTACACCTTC. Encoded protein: CAISDTNRGRDGYTF.

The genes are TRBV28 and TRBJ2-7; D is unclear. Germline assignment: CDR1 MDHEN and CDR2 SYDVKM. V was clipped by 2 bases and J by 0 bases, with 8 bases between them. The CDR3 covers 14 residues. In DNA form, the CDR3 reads TGTGCCAGCAGTTTACCCGCTAGCTCCTACGAGCAGTACTTC. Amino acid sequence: CASSLPASSYEQYF.

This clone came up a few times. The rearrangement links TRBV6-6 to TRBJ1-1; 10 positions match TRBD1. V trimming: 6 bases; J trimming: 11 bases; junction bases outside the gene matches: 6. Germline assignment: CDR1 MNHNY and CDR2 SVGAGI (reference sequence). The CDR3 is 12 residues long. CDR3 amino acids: CASRRTGGEAFF. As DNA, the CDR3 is TGTGCCAGCAGGAGGACAGGGGGGGAGGCTTTCTTT.

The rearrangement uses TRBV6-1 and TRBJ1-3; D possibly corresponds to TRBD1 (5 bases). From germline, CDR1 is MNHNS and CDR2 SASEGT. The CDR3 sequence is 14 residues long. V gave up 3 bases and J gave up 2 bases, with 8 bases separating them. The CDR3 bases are TGTGCCAGCAGTGATTCGGGGCCTGGAAACACCATATATTTT. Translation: CASSDSGPGNTIYF.

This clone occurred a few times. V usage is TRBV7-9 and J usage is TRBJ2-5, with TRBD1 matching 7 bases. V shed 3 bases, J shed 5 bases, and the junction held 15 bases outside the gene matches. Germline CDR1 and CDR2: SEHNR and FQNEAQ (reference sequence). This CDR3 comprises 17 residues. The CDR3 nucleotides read TGTGCCAGCAGCTTTAGCGAGTGGTGGCAGGGACAGGAGACCCAGTACTTC. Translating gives CASSFSEWWQGQETQYF.

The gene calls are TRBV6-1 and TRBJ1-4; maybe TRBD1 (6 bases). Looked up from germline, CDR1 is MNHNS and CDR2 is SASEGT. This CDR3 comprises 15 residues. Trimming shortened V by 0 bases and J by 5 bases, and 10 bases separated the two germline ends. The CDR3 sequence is CASSEARRGNEKLFF. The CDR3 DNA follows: TGTGCCAGCAGTGAAGCGCGAAGGGGGAATGAAAAACTGTTTTTT.

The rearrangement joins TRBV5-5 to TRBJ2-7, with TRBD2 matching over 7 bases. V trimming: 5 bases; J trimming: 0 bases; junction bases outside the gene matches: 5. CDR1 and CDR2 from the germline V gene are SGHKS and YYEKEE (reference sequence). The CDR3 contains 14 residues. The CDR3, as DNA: TGTGCCAGCAGATCCTGGGGGGGCTCCTACGAGCAGTACTTC. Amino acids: CASRSWGGSYEQYF.